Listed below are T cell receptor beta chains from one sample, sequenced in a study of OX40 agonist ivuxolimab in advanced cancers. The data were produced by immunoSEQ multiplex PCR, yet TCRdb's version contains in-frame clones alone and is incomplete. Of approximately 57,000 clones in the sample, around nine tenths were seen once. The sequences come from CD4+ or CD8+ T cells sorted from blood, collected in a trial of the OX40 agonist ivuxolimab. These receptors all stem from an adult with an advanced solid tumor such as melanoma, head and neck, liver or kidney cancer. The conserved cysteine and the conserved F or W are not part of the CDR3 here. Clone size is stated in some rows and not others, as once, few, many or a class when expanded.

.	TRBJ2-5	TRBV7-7	ASSRTGTGLETQY
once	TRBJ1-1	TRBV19	ASTPGTGRNTEAF
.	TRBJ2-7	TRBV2	ASSDRTGGSEQY
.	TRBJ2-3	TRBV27	ASSFQGLGTTDTQY
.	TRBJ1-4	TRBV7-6	ASSLGQGQGEKLF
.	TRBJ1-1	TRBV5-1	ASSLRGRIGDLEAF
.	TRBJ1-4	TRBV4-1	ASSQDPRGGEKLF
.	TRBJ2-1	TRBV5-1	ASSLGLADYNEQF
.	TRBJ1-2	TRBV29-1	SVTPGTDYGYT
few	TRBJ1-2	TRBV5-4	ASSLDRVDYGYT
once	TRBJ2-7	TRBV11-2	ASSFRLVSSYEQY
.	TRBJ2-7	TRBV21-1	ASSKLAGGIREQY
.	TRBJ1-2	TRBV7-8	ASSLALRGDGYT
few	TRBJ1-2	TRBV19	ASTEPGQGRYGYT
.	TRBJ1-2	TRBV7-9	ASSPQGVYGYT
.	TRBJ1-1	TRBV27	ASSLSPSRAF
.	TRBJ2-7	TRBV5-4	ASSPDRGSSYEQY
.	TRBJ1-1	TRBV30	AWSRVSTEAF
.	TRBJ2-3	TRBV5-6	ASSLTGATDTQY
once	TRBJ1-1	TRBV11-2	ASSRQRDTEAF
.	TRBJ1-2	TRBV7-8	ASSLAGLSYGYT
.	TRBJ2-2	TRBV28	ASTQVVSGELF
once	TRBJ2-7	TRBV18	ASSPGGRVYEQY
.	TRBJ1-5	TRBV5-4	ASSEYQGPQH
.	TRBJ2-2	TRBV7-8	ASSLELAGGPRTGELF
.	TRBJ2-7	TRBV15	ATSRTVHSYEQY
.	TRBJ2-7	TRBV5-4	ASSLGRGNYEQY
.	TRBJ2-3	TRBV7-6	ASSLYAGVSTDTQY